This T cell receptor (beta chain) was captured by sequencing in a study of T cells in Graves' hyperthyroidism and ophthalmopathy. The sample holds a few counts of this clonotype. It was RNA transcripts that yielded the amplified TCR beta CDR3 regions. With the HTBI primer set, the TCR CDR3 went through a first round of RT-PCR. TCRdb redid the calling of the multiplex PCR reads with MiXCR, one entry per CDR3 protein. The data contain about 250,000 distinct CDR3 sequences, around 26% of them singletons. Per the germline V gene, CDR1 is MNHEY and CDR2 is SMNVEV (reference sequence). The V segment lost 4 bases and the J segment 2 bases; nucleotides outside the gene matches: 7. The CDR3 extends over 15 amino acids.

Sequences were obtained from blood. The V gene is TRBV27, the J gene TRBJ2-7; 8 bases are a match to TRBD1. The TCR comes from a woman aged 40 to 50 with Graves' ophthalmopathy. Here the CDR3 DNA reads TGTGCCAGCAGTTCCCAATGGACAGGGACCTACGAGCAGTACTTC. Its translation: CASSSQWTGTYEQYF.